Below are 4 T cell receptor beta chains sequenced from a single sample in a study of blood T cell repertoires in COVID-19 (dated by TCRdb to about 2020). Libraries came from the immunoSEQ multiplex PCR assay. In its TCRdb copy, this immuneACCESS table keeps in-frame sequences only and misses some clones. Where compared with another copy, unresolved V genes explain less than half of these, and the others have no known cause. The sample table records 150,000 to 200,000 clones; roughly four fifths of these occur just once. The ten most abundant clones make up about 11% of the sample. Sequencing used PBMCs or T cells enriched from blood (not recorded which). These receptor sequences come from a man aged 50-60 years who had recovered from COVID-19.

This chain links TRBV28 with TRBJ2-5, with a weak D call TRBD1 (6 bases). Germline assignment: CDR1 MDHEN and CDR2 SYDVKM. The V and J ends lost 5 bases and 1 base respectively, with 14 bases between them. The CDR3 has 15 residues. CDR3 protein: CASSPQGQLQETQYF. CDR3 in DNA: TGTGCCAGCAGTCCACAAGGACAGCTCCAAGAGACCCAGTACTTC.

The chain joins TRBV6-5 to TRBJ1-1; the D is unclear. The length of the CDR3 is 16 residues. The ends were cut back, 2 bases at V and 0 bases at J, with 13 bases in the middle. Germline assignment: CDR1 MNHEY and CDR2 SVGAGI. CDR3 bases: TGTGCCAGCAGTTACGGCGCAGGAAACATGAACACTGAAGCTTTCTTT. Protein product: CASSYGAGNMNTEAFF.

The CDR3 protein is CSVVEGALGETQYF. Here the CDR3 DNA reads TGCAGCGTTGTAGAAGGGGCTCTCGGAGAGACCCAGTACTTC. The chain joins TRBV29-1 to TRBJ2-5; a possible D gene is TRBD1 (5 bases). The CDR3 has 14 residues. Germline V lookup: CDR1 SQVTM, CDR2 ANQGSEA. Trimming shortened V by 4 bases and J by 4 bases, and 16 bases separated the two germline ends.

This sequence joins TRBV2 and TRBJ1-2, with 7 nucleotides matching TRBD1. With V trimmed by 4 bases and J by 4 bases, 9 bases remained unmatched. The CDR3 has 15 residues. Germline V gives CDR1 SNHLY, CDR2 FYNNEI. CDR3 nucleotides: TGTGCCAGCAGTGTAGTCTTGGGACAGAGCTATGGCTACACCTTC. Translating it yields CASSVVLGQSYGYTF.